This TCR beta chain stems from a study of T cells in Graves' hyperthyroidism and ophthalmopathy. Study-level findings and limits: It was a median about 6.5 months before onset that the model predicted ophthalmopathy.

The V and J ends lost 4 bases and 6 bases, in that order; junction bases with no gene match: 14. Germline CDR1 reads MGHRA; CDR2 reads YSYEKL. The CDR3 sequence is 16 residues long. In its sample, this clonotype was seen a few times. Its cognate antigen is unknown. What was amplified from RNA transcripts were TCR beta CDR3 regions. RT-PCR in the first round (using the HTBI primer set) targeted the TCR CDR3. TCRdb independently ran MiXCR on the multiplex PCR reads; one entry per CDR3 protein. The sample has approximately 270,000 distinct CDR3 sequences; just over 14% are singletons. The source is a woman in her forties with Graves' hyperthyroidism that later progressed to Graves' ophthalmopathy. Sample: blood. The V gene is TRBV4-1, the J gene TRBJ2-7; 8 bases map to TRBD2. The CDR3 is CASSPDFSGAFLEQYF. In DNA form, the CDR3 reads TGCGCCAGCAGCCCCGACTTTAGCGGGGCCTTCCTCGAGCAGTACTTC.